This T cell receptor beta chain comes out of a study of T-cell reconstitution after alpha-beta-depleted transplantation in children. Study results and limitations: The study traced high day-60 TCRbeta diversity in some patients to surviving recipient T cells and thymic progenitors. Several hundred expanded graft clones reportedly gave rise to the alpha-beta T cells present about two months after transplant. Hyperexpanded clones declined; after one year, newly produced T cells mostly supplied diversity.

TCRbeta library preparation incorporated unique molecular identifiers. Using its own MiXCR run on the PCR reads, TCRdb lists one record per CDR3 protein. The sample lists 700,000 to 950,000 distinct CDR3 sequences; under 20% were seen once. Germline V CDR1 and CDR2: KGHDR, SFDVKD. The CDR3 is 12 residues long. V shed 5 bases and J shed 3 bases, with 3 bases lying between them. Points on this clonotype: The antigen is undetermined.

Source: PBMCs, mostly from graft donor cells, taken 360 days after TCRalphabeta/CD19-depleted stem cell transplant. The chain couples TRBV24-1 to TRBJ2-2; no clear D gene. The source is a male patient aged 10-17 years who had a stem cell transplant for acute lymphoblastic leukemia, so the T cells may come from the graft donor. As DNA, the CDR3 is TGTGCCACCAGTGTGCACACCGGGGAGCTGTTTTTT. Amino acids: CATSVHTGELFF.